Listed here is a single T cell receptor beta chain. Its antigen is undetermined. V lost 4 bases, J lost 0 bases, and 10 bases lay in between. Germline V gene sequence: CDR1 LGHNT, CDR2 FRNRAP. This CDR3 spans 16 amino acids. This sample is part of a study of cytomegalovirus exposure and HLA in healthy donors. Study-wide points: Earlier findings revealed that most TCR beta V segments proved productive either about 87% or about 30% of the time. A later analysis showed TCR association rates differing by HLA locus, peaking at DRB1 and lowest at HLA-C. Accounts indicate the classifier identified cytomegalovirus status with strong specificity and sensitivity. Some V segments (TRBV6-2 and TRBV6-3 among them) were excluded as indistinguishable.

Primers included in the PCR were 60 Vbeta and 13 Jbeta primers. Here immunoSEQ multiplex PCR was the method, and the copy in TCRdb shows in-frame clones only, minus some. The sample yields 95,000 or so clones, about 86% seen once. Material for sequencing was PBMCs. The chain links TRBV12-5 to TRBJ2-6, with D unclear. The receptor's source is a woman in her 70s in good health and CMV-seropositive. The CDR3 loop is CASGSPTGSGANVLTF. The CDR3 nucleotides are TGTGCTAGTGGTTCGCCGACGGGCTCTGGGGCCAACGTCCTGACTTTC.